The clone carrying this T cell receptor (beta chain) was recorded a few times. What it recognizes is unknown. These data are taken from a study of neurological immune-mediated disorders. Regarding the study as a whole: While HTLV-1-associated myelopathy showed the greatest TCR clonal expansion, multiple sclerosis showed the least, falling below healthy controls.

With 10-nucleotide random UMIs included, cDNA was synthesized by 5'RACE. In every sequencing run, more than 170 million TCR-beta sequences were generated from 15-18 subjects. From the 5' RACE reads, TCRdb called clonotypes with MiXCR, one entry per CDR3 protein. The sample holds roughly 71,000 distinct CDR3 sequences, 3.9% seen once. The ends were cut back, 2 bases at V and 4 bases at J, with 11 bases in the middle. The CDR3 consists of 14 residues. Germline loops: CDR1 SGHTA, CDR2 FQGNSA. J is TRBJ1-1 and V is TRBV7-2; D ambiguous. The TCR comes from a young man with multiple sclerosis. Input material: PBMCs. CDR3 DNA sequence: TGTGCCAGCAGCTTACCGTTGGGGATCACTGAAGCTTTCTTT. Translated, it gives CASSLPLGITEAFF.